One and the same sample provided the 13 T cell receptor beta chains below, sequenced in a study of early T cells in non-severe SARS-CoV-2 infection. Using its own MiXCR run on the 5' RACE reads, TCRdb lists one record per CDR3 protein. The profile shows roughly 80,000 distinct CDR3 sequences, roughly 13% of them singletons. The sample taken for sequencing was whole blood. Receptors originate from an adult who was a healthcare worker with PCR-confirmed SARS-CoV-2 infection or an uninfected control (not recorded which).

CDR3 protein: CASSLVRAEADTQYF. The DNA of the CDR3 is TGTGCCAGCAGCTTAGTTCGGGCAGAAGCAGATACGCAGTATTTT. The rearrangement links TRBV7-9 to TRBJ2-3; D is unresolved. The CDR3 is 15 amino acids. Germline lookup yields CDR1 SEHNR and CDR2 FQNEAQ (reference sequence). V gave up 1 base and J gave up 4 bases, with 12 bases separating them.

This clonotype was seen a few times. CDR3 sequence reads: CASSEVIGSGANVLTF. The CDR3 bases are TGTGCCAGCAGTGAAGTCATCGGCTCTGGGGCCAACGTCCTGACTTTC. V usage is TRBV6-4 and J usage is TRBJ2-6; no clear D gene. CDR3 size: 16 residues. The germline CDR1 and CDR2 sequences are MRHNA and SNTAGT. The V and J ends lost 3 bases and 0 bases respectively, with 9 bases between them.

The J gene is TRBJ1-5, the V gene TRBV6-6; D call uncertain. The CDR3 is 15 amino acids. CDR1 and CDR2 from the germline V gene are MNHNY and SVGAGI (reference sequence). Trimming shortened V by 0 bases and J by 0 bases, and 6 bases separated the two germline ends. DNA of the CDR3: TGTGCCAGCAGTTACTCGGTCCTTAGCAATCAGCCCCAGCATTTT. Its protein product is CASSYSVLSNQPQHF.

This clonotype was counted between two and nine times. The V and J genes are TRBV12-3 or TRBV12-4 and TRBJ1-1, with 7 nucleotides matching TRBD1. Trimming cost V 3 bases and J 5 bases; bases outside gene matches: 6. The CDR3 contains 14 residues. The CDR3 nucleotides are TGTGCCAGCAGTTTTCAGGGGGTTAGGACTGAAGCTTTCTTT. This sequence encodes CASSFQGVRTEAFF.

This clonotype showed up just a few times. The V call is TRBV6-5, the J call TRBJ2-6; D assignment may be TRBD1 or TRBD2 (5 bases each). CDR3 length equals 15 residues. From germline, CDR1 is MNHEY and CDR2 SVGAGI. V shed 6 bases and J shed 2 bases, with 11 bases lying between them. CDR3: CASSPLGAGANVLTF. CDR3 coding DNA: TGTGCCAGCAGCCCTCTGGGGGCTGGGGCCAACGTCCTGACTTTC.

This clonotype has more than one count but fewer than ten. In DNA form, the CDR3 reads TGCAGTGCTGCCCCGACTACGTGGGGGACCAATGAGCAGTTCTTC. It encodes CSAAPTTWGTNEQFF. The V call is TRBV20-1, the J call TRBJ2-1; TRBD1 or TRBD2 may be the D gene (5 bases each). The CDR3 runs 15 residues. Trimming took 5 bases from V and 6 from J, leaving 20 bases between them. Germline V gene sequence: CDR1 DFQATT, CDR2 SNEGSKA (reference sequence).

The CDR3 spells CAISFQQGRDGYTF. The CDR3 nucleotides are TGTGCCATCAGTTTTCAACAGGGCCGAGATGGCTACACCTTC. The genes are TRBV10-3 and TRBJ1-2; perhaps TRBD1 as D (6 bases). The V and J ends lost 5 bases and 6 bases respectively, with 16 bases between them. Germline V gives CDR1 ENHRY, CDR2 SYGVKD. This CDR3 comprises 14 residues.

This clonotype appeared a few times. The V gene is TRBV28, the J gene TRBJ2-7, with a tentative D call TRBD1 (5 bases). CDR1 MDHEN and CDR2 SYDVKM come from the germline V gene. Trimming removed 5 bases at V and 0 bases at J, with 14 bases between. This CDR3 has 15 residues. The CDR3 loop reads CASSHPQGSSYEQYF. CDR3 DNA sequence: TGTGCCAGCAGTCACCCCCAGGGAAGCTCCTACGAGCAGTACTTC.

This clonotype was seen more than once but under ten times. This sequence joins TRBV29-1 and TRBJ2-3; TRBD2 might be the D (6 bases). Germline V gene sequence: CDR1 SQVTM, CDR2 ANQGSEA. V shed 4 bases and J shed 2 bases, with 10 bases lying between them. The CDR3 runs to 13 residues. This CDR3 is CSVAGENTDTQYF. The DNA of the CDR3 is TGCAGCGTTGCGGGGGAGAACACAGATACGCAGTATTTT.

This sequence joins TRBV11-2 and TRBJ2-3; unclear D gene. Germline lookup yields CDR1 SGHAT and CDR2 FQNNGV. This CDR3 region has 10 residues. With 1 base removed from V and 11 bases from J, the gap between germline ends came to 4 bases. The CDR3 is CASSLGQQYF. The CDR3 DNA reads TGTGCCAGCAGCTTAGGGCAGCAGTATTTT.

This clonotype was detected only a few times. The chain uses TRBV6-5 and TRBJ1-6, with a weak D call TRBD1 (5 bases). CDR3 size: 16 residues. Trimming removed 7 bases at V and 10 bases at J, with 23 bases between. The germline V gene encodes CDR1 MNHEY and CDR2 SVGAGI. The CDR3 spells CASKIFQGLGGSPLHF. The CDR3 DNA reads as TGTGCCAGCAAAATTTTTCAGGGCTTGGGTGGCTCACCCCTCCACTTT.

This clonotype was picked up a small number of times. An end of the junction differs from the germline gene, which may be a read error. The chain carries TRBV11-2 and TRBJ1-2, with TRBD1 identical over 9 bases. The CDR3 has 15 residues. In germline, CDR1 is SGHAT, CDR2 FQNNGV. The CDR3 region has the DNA TGTGCAAGCAGCGGGACAGGGAAATTGGTTGATGGCTACACCTTC. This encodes CASSGTGKLVDGYTF.

CDR3 coding DNA: TGCAGCGTTGAATCCAGTTTTAACACTGAAGCTTTCTTT. Residues: CSVESSFNTEAFF. The J gene is TRBJ1-1, the V gene TRBV29-1, with unresolved D. Germline assignment: CDR1 SQVTM and CDR2 ANQGSEA. V lost 2 bases, J lost 2 bases, and 9 bases lay in between. The CDR3 has 13 amino acids.